This T cell receptor beta chain is from a study of T cell responses to AZD1222 COVID-19 vaccine. The overall study: Second-dose recipients at about 4 or about 12 weeks were treated as one pooled group.

Study results and caveats: As reported, nearly half of all spike-specific TCRs target variant regions that are unmutated. Clonal diversity was possibly underestimated; the donors were predominantly white British and more often female.

Of note for this clone: Its antigen is unknown.

The germline CDR1 and CDR2 sequences are LGHDT and YNNKEL (reference sequence). The V end was cut by 2 bases, the J end by 9 bases, with 5 bases between. CDR3 length equals 12 residues. The data were produced by immunoSEQ multiplex PCR, yet TCRdb's version contains in-frame clones alone and is incomplete. Of 110,000 to 150,000 clones listed, approximately 90% are singletons. Specimen: peripheral blood, collected on day 0 of AZD1222 vaccination. The V and J genes are TRBV3-1 (or the pseudogene TRBV3-2) and TRBJ1-6, with D unresolved. The clonotype originates from an adult in good health. The CDR3 is CASSQRVSPLHF. CDR3 bases: TGTGCCAGCAGCCAACGGGTTTCACCCCTCCACTTT.